This T cell receptor (beta chain) emerged from a study of T cells after yellow fever vaccination. Study-wide findings and caveats: Weaker overall was a secondary response that nonetheless peaked faster, on day 5 versus 15.

This clonotype was counted many times. The target antigen is unknown. Trimming cost V 3 bases and J 6 bases, with 15 bases left between them. Germline CDR1 reads LNHDA; CDR2 reads SQIVND (reference sequence). The CDR3 has 15 amino acids. 5'RACE template switching produced TCR cDNA carrying a universal primer site and UMIs. TCRdb reprocessed the 5' RACE reads via MiXCR and lists one record per CDR3 protein. The sample lists under 300,000 distinct CDR3 sequences; less than 7.5% were seen once. The sequence was collected from a man aged 25-45 years who received the YFV17D yellow fever vaccine. V gene TRBV19 combines with J gene TRBJ2-1; TRBD2 is a possible D gene (5 bases). Sequences were derived from CD4+ T cells sorted from PBMCs, sampled on the day of the yellow fever booster vaccination. The CDR3 spells CASSISDLDSNEQFF. The CDR3, as DNA: TGTGCCAGTAGTATCTCGGACTTGGACTCCAATGAGCAGTTCTTC.